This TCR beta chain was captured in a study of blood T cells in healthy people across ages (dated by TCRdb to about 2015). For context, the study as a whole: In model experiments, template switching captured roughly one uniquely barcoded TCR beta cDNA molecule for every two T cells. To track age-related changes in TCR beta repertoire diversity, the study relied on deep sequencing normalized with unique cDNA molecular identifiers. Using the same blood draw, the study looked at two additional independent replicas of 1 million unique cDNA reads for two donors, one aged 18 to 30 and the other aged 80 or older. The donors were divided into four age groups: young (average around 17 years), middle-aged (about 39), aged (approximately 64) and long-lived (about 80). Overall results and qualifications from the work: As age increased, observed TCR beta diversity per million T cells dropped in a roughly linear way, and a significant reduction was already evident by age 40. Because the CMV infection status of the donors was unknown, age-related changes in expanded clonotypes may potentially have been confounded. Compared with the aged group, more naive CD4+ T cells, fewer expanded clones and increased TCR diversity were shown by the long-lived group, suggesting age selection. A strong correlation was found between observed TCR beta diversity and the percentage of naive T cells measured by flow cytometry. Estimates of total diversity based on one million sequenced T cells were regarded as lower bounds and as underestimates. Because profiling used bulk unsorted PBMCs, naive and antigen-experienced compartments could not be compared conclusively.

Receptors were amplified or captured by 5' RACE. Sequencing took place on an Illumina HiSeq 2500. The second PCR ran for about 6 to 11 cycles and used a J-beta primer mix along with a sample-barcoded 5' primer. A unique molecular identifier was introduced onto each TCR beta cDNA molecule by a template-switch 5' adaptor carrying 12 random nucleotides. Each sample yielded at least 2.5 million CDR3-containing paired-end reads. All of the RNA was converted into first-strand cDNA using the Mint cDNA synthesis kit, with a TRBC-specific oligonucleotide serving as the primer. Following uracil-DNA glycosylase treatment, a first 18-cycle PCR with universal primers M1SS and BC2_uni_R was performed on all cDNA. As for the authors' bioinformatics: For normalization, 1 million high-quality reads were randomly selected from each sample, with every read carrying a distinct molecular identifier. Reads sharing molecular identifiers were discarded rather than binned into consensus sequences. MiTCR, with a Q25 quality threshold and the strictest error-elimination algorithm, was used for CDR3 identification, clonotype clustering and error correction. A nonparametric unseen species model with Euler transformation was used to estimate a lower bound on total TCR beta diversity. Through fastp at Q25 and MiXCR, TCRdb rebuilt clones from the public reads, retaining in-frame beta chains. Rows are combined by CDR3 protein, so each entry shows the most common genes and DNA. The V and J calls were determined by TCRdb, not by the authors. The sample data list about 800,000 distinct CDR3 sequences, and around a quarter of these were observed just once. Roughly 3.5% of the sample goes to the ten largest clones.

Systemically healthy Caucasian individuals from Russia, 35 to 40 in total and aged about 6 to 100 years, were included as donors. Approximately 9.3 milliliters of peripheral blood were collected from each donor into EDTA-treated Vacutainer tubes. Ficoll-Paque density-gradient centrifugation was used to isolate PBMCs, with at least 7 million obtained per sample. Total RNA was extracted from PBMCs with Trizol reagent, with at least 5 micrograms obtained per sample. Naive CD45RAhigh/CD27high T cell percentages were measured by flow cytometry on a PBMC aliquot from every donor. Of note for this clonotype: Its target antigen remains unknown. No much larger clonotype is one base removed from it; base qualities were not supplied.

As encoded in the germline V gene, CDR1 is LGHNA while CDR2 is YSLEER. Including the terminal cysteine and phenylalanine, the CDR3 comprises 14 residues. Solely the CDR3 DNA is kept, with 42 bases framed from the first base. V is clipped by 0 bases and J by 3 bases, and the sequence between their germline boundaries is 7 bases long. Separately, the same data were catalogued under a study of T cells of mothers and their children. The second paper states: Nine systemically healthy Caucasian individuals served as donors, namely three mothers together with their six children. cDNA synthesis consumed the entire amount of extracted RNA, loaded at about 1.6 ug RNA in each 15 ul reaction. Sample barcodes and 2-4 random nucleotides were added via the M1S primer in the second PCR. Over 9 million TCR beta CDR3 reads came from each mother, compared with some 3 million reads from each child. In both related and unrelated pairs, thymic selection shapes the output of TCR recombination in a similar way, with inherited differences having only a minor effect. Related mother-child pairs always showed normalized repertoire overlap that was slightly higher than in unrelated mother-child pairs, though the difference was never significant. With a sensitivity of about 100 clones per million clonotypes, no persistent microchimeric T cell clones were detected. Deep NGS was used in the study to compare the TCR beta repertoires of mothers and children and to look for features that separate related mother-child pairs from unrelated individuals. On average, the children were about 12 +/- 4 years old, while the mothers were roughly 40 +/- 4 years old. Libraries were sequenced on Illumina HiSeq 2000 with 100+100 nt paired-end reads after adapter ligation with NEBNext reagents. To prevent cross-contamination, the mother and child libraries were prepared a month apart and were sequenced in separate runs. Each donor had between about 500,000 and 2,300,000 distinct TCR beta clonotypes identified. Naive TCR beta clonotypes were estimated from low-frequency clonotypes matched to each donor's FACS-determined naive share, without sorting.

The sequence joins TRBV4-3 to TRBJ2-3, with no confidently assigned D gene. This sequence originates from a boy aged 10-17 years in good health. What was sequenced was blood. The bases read TGCGCCAGCAGCCAAGATCTGAGTACAGATACGCAGTATTTT. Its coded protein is CASSQDLSTDTQYF.